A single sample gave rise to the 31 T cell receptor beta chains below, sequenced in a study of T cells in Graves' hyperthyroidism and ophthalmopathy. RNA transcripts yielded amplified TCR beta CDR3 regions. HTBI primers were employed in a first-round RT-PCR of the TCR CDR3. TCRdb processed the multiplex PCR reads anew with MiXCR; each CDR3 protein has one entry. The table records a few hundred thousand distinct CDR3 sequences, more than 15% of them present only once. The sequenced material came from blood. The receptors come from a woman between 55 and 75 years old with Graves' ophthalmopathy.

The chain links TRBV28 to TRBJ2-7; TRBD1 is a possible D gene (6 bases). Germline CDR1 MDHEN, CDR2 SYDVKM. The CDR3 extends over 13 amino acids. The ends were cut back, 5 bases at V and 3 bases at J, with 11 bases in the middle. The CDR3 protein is CASSTGPFYEQYF. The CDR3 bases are TGTGCCAGCAGTACAGGGCCCTTCTACGAGCAGTACTTC.

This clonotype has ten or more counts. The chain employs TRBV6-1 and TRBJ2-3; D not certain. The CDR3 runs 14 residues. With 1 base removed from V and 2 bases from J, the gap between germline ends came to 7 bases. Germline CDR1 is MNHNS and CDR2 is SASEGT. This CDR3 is CASSEGGATDTQYF. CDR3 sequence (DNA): TGTGCCAGCAGTGAAGGAGGAGCCACAGATACGCAGTATTTT.

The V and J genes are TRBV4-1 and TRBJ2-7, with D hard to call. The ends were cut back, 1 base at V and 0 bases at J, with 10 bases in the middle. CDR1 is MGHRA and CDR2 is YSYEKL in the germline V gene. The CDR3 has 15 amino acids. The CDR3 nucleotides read TGCGCCAGCAGCCAAGGGGAACGGAGCTCCTACGAGCAGTACTTC. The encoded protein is CASSQGERSSYEQYF.

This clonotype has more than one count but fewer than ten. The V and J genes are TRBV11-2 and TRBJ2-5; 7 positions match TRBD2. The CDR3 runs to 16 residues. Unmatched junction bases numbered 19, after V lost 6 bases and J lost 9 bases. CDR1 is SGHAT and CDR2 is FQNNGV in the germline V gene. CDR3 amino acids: CASSRWREGARAAQYF. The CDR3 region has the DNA TGTGCCAGCAGTCGGTGGAGGGAGGGAGCCAGGGCGGCCCAGTACTTC.

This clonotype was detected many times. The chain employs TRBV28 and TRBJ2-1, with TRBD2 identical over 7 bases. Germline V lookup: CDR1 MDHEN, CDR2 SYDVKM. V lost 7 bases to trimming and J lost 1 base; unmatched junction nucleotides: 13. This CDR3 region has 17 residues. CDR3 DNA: TGTGCCAGCACCCACGGTGGGGCGCGGGGGTCCTACAATGAGCAGTTCTTC. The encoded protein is CASTHGGARGSYNEQFF.

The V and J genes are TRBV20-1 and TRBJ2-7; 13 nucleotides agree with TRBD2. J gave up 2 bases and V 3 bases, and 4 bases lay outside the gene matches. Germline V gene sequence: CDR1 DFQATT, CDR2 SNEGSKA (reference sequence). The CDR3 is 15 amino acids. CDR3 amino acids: CSARGTSGTTYEQYF. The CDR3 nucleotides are TGCAGTGCTAGGGGGACTAGCGGGACGACCTACGAGCAGTACTTC.

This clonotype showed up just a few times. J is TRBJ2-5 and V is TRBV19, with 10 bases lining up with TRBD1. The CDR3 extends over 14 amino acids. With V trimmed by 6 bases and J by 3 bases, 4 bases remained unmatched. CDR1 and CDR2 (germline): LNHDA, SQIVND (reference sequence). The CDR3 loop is CASRDRGLKETQYF. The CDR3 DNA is TGTGCCAGTAGAGACAGGGGGCTTAAAGAGACCCAGTACTTC.

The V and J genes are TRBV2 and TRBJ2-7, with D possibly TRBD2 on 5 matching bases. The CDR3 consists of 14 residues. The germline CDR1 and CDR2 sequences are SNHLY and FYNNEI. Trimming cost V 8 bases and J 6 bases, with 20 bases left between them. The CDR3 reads CASDLASPFVEQYF. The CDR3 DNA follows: TGTGCCAGCGACCTAGCCAGCCCCTTTGTCGAGCAGTACTTC.

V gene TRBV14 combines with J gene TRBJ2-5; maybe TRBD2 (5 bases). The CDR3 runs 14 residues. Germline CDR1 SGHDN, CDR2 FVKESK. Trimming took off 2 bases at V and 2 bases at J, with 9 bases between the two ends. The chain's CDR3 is CASSQPSSQETQYF. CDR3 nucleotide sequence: TGTGCCAGCAGCCAACCTAGCAGTCAAGAGACCCAGTACTTC. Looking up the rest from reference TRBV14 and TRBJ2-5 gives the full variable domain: EAGVTQFPSHSVIEKGQTVTLRCDPISGHDNLYWYRRVMGKEIKFLLHFVKESKQDESGMPNNRFLAERTGGTYSTLKVQPAELEDSGVYFCASSQPSSQETQYFGPGTRLLVL.

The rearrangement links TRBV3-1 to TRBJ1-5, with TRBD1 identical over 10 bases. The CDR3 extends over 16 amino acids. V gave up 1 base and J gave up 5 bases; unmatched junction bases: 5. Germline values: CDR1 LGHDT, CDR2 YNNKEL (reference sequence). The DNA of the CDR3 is TGTGCCAGCAGCCAAGGGAGGGACAGGGGCCATCAGCCCCAGCATTTT. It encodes CASSQGRDRGHQPQHF. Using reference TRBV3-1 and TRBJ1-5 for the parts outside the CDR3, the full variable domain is DTAVSQTPKYLVTQMGNDKSIKCEQNLGHDTMYWYKQDSKKFLKIMFSYNNKELIINETVPNRFSPKSPDKAHLNLHINSLELGDSAVYFCASSQGRDRGHQPQHFGDGTRLSIL.

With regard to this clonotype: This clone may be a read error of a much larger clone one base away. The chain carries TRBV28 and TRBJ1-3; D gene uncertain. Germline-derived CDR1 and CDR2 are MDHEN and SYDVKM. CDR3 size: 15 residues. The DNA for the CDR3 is TGTGCCAGCAGTGCTCAACATCCTGCTGGAAACACCACATATTTT. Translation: CASSAQHPAGNTTYF.

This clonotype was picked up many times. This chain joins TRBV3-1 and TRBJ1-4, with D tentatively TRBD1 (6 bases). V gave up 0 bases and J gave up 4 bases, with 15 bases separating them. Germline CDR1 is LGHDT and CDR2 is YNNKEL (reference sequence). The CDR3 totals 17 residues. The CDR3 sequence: CASSQDFGGARNEKLFF. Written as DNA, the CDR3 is TGTGCCAGCAGCCAAGATTTTGGGGGGGCGCGTAATGAAAAACTGTTTTTT.

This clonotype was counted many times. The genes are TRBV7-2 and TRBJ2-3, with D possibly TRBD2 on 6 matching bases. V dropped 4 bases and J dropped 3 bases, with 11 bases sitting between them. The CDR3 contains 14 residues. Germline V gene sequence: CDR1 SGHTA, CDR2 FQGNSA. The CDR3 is CASSSGGGTDTQYF. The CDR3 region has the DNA TGTGCCAGCAGCTCTGGTGGGGGGACAGATACGCAGTATTTT.

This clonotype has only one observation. The chain's CDR3 is CASSSTATDTQYF. The CDR3 nucleotides are TGTGCCAGCAGTTCAACGGCCACAGATACGCAGTATTTT. The chain uses TRBV25-1 and TRBJ2-3; D gene ambiguous. Germline-derived CDR1 and CDR2 are MGHDK and SYGVNS. Trimming shortened V by 5 bases and J by 2 bases, and 8 bases separated the two germline ends. The CDR3 runs to 13 residues.

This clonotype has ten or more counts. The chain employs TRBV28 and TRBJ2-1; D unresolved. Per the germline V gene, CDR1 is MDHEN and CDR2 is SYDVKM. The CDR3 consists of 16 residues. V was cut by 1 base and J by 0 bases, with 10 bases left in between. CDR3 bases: TGTGCCAGCAGTTTATTCCGGGCTAGCTCCTACAATGAGCAGTTCTTC. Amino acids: CASSLFRASSYNEQFF.

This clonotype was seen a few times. CDR3 coding DNA: TGTGCCAGTAGTATCAACAGGGGTGGCAATCAGCCCCAGCATTTT. Residues: CASSINRGGNQPQHF. The chain has TRBV19 and TRBJ1-5; 7 bases line up with TRBD1. Trimming removed 3 bases from V and 2 bases from J; junction bases left unmatched: 4. Germline CDR1 reads LNHDA; CDR2 reads SQIVND (reference sequence). The length of the CDR3 is 15 residues.

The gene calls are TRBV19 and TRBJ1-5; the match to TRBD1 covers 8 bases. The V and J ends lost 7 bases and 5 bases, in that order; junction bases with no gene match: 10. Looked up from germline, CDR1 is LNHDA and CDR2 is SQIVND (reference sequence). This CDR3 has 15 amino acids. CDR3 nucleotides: TGTGCCAGTACTGACAGGGGTAAGGGACATCAGCCCCAGCATTTT. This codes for CASTDRGKGHQPQHF.

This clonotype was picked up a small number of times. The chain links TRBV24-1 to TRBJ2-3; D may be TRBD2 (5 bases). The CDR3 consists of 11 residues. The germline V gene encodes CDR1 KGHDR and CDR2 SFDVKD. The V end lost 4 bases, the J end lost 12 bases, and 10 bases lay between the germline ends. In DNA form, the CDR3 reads TGTGCCACCAGTGAGGGAGTATCTCAGTATTTT. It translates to CATSEGVSQYF.

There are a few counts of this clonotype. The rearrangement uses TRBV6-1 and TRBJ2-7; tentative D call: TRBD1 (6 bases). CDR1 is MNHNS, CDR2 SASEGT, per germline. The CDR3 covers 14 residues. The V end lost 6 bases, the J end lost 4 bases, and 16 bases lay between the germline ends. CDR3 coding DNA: TGTGCCAGCAGCTTGGACAGAACCCTTTACGAGCAGTACTTC. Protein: CASSLDRTLYEQYF.

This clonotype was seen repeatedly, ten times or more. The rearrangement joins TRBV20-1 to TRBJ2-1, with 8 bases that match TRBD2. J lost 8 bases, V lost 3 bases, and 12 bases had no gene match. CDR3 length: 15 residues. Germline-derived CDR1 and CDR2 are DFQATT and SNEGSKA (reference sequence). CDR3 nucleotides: TGCAGTGCTAGCCCGGTCAGCGGGAGTCCTTATGAGCAGTTCTTC. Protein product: CSASPVSGSPYEQFF.

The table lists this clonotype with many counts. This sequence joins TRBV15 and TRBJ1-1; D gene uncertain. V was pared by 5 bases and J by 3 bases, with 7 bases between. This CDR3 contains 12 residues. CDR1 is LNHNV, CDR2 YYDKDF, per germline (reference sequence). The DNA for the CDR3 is TGTGCCACCAGCGCGCCCGACACTGAAGCTTTCTTT. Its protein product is CATSAPDTEAFF.

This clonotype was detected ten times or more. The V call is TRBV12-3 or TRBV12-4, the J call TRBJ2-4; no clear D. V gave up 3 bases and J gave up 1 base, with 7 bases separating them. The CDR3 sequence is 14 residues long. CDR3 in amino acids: CASSFSGAKNIQYF. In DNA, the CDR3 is TGTGCCAGCAGTTTTTCCGGGGCCAAAAACATTCAGTACTTC.

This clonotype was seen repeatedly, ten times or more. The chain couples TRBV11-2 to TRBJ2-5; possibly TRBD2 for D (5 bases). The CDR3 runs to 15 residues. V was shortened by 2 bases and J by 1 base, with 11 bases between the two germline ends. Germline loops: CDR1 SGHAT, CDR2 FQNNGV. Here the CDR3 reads CASSLQAAGQETQYF. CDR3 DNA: TGTGCCAGCAGCTTACAAGCGGCAGGCCAAGAGACCCAGTACTTC.

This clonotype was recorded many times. CDR3 amino acids: CASSLNPTGGTDTQYF. CDR3 sequence (DNA): TGCGCCAGCAGCCTTAACCCGACAGGGGGCACAGATACGCAGTATTTT. The chain carries TRBV5-1 and TRBJ2-3, with 8 bases lining up with TRBD1. Germline CDR1 reads SGHRS; CDR2 reads YFSETQ. V lost 4 bases, J lost 1 base, and 8 bases stayed unmatched. CDR3 length: 16 residues.

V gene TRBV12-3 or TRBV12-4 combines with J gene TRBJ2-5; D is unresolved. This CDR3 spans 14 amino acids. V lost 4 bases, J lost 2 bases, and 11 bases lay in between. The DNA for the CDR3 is TGTGCCAGCAGTTCTGTAGCCGCTCAAGAGACCCAGTACTTC. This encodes CASSSVAAQETQYF.

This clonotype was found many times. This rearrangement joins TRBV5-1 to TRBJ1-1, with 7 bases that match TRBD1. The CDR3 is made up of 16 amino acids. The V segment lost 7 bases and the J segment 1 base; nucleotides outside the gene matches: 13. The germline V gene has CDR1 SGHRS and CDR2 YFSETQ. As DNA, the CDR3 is TGCGCCAGCGGACAAGCTCAGGGGGGGACGAACACTGAAGCTTTCTTT. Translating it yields CASGQAQGGTNTEAFF. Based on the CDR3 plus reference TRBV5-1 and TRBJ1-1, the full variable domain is KAGVTQTPRYLIKTRGQQVTLSCSPISGHRSVSWYQQTPGQGLQFLFEYFSETQRNKGNFPGRFSGRQFSNSRSEMNVSTLELGDSALYLCASGQAQGGTNTEAFFGQGTRLTVV.

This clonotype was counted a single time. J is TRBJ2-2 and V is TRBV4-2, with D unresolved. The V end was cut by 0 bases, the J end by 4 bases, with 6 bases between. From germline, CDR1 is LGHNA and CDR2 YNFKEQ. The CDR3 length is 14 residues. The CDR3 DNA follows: TGTGCCAGCAGCCAAGACAGTCGCACCGGGGAGCTGTTTTTT. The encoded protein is CASSQDSRTGELFF.

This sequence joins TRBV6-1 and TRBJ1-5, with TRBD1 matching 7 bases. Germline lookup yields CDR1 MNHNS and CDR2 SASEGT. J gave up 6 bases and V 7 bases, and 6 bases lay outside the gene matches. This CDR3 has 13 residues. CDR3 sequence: CASNDRVGQPQHF. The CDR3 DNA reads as TGTGCCAGCAATGACAGGGTTGGTCAGCCCCAGCATTTT.

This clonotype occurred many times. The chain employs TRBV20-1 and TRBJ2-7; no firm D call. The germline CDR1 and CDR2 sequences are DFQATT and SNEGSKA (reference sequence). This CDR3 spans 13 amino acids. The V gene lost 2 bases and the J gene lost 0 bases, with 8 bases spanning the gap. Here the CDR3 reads CSARQAGSYEQYF. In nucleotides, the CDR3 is TGCAGTGCTAGACAGGCAGGCTCCTACGAGCAGTACTTC.

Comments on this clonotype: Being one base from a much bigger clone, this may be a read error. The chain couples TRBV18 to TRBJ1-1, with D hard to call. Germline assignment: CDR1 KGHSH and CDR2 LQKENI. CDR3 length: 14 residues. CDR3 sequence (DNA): TGTGCCAGCTCAGTAGGATATAAAAACACTGAAGCTCTCTTT. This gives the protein CASSVGYKNTEALF.

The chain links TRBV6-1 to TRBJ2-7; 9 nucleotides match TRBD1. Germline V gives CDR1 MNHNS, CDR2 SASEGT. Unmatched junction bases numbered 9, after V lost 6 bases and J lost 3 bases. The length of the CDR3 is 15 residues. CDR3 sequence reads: CASRHPGQGFYEQYF. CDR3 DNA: TGTGCCAGCAGACACCCGGGACAGGGATTCTACGAGCAGTACTTC.